Sequencing of this TCR beta chain was carried out in a study of T cell repertoires in cytomegalovirus infection. Study findings and constraints: Clonotype analysis showed dominance of the ex vivo response by HLA-C-restricted CMV-specific TCR beta clonotypes.

In this sample, this clonotype turned up a few times. Its antigen is as yet unknown. From the reads, TCRdb called clonotypes with MiXCR, one entry per CDR3 protein. The sample carries approximately 150,000 distinct CDR3 sequences, 5.5% to 8% recorded once. The clonotype comes from a human donor in good health (CMV status not recorded). Some clones in this sample may be carry-over from other donors' samples. Sequenced material: PBMCs.

CDR3 sequence: CASSPPDSFPGELFF. The CDR3 region has the DNA TGTGCCAGCAGTCCCCCGGACAGTTTTCCCGGGGAGCTGTTTTTT. The chain recombines TRBV28 with TRBJ2-2; D possibly corresponds to TRBD1 (6 bases). The CDR3 is 15 amino acids. Germline loops: CDR1 MDHEN, CDR2 SYDVKM. The germline V and J ends were trimmed by 5 bases and 6 bases, with 16 bases remaining between them.